These 25 T cell receptor beta chains were all obtained from the same sample, sequenced in a study of blood T cell repertoires in COVID-19. Sequencing was performed with immunoSEQ multiplex PCR; in TCRdb, only in-frame clones are kept and a portion is missing. This sample carries more than 200,000 clones, 84% of them seen once, and the ten largest clones take 1.5% to 2%. The sequenced sample consisted of PBMCs or T cells enriched from blood (not recorded which). These receptors came from a man aged 55 to 70 who had recovered from COVID-19.

This rearrangement joins TRBV11-2 to TRBJ2-3; 9 bases fit TRBD1. This CDR3 has 15 amino acids. Germline V CDR1 and CDR2: SGHAT, FQNNGV. The V segment lost 4 bases and the J segment 5 bases; nucleotides outside the gene matches: 7. The CDR3 protein is CASSYTTGGRDTQYF. CDR3 in DNA: TGTGCCAGCAGCTACACGACAGGGGGGAGAGATACGCAGTATTTT.

The gene calls are TRBV7-2 and TRBJ2-1; 9 nucleotides line up with TRBD1. The CDR3 is made up of 15 amino acids. Germline trimming cut 5 bases from V and 5 bases from J; bases unmatched to any gene: 7. Germline CDR1 and CDR2: SGHTA and FQGNSA. The CDR3: CASSRGGTGNNEQFF. The CDR3, as DNA: TGTGCCAGCAGCAGGGGGGGGACAGGGAACAATGAGCAGTTCTTC.

J is TRBJ2-3 and V is TRBV5-1, with 7 bases fitting TRBD2. This CDR3 comprises 14 residues. The V gene end was trimmed by 3 bases and the J gene end by 1 base; junction bases not matched to a gene: 2. The germline V gene encodes CDR1 SGHRS and CDR2 YFSETQ. The CDR3 is CASSSRGGTDTQYF. In nucleotides, the CDR3 is TGCGCCAGCAGCTCACGGGGGGGCACAGATACGCAGTATTTT.

J is TRBJ1-4 and V is TRBV20-1, with TRBD1 matching 7 bases. With V trimmed by 3 bases and J by 6 bases, 4 bases remained unmatched. Germline CDR1 DFQATT, CDR2 SNEGSKA (reference sequence). The CDR3 has 13 amino acids. The CDR3 loop is CSASWGTDEKLFF. CDR3 nucleotides: TGCAGTGCTAGTTGGGGGACAGATGAAAAACTGTTTTTT.

The chain uses TRBV27 and TRBJ2-7; D is perhaps TRBD1 (6 bases). Trimming removed 4 bases from V and 6 bases from J, with 13 bases in between. The germline CDR1 and CDR2 sequences are MNHEY and SMNVEV (reference sequence). The CDR3 sequence is 13 residues long. The CDR3 DNA follows: TGTGCCAGCAGTTCATACAGGGAAGCCGAGCAGTACTTC. Amino acid sequence: CASSSYREAEQYF.

The J gene is TRBJ1-1, the V gene TRBV19; 7 bases are shared with TRBD1. Germline V CDR1 and CDR2: LNHDA, SQIVND (reference sequence). This CDR3 has 14 residues. J lost 4 bases, V lost 3 bases, and 5 bases had no gene match. For the CDR3, the DNA is TGTGCCAGTAGTATCAGGCAGGGGGTCACTGAAGCTTTCTTT. Amino acids: CASSIRQGVTEAFF.

A few counts support this clone. The chain links TRBV19 to TRBJ1-3, with D unclear. V lost 6 bases, J lost 0 bases, and 12 bases lay in between. CDR1 and CDR2 (germline): LNHDA, SQIVND (reference sequence). The CDR3 runs 15 residues. The CDR3 here is CASRVQARSGNTIYF. In nucleotides, the CDR3 is TGTGCCAGTAGGGTTCAGGCGCGCTCTGGAAACACCATATATTTT.

The chain is built from TRBV7-8 and TRBJ2-1; the match to TRBD1 covers 7 bases. The V and J ends lost 5 bases and 0 bases, in that order; junction bases with no gene match: 7. Germline values: CDR1 SGHVS, CDR2 FQNEAQ. The CDR3 totals 16 residues. The CDR3 DNA is TGTGCCAGCAGCCCTAGGGGGCCCAGCTCCTACAATGAGCAGTTCTTC. It specifies CASSPRGPSSYNEQFF.

V and J are TRBV15 and TRBJ1-2; D unclear. This CDR3 spans 13 amino acids. Between the trimmed V and J ends, which lost 1 base and 2 bases, there was a span of 5 bases. Per germline, CDR1 LNHNV and CDR2 YYDKDF (reference sequence). The CDR3 protein is CATSRAGNYGYTF. In DNA, the CDR3 is TGTGCCACCAGCAGAGCCGGGAACTATGGCTACACCTTC.

The genes are TRBV29-1 and TRBJ2-6; D is possibly TRBD2 (6 bases). Trimming stripped 7 bases from V and 0 bases from J, with 10 bases between. This CDR3 has 14 amino acids. CDR1 SQVTM and CDR2 ANQGSEA come from the germline V gene. The CDR3 reads CSAGGSSGANVLTF. The CDR3 coding sequence is TGCAGCGCCGGGGGTAGCTCTGGGGCCAACGTCCTGACTTTC. Full variable domain (missing parts from reference TRBV29-1 and TRBJ2-6): SAVISQKPSRDICQRGTSLTIQCQVDSQVTMMFWYRQQPGQSLTLIATANQGSEATYESGFVIDKFPISRPNLTFSTLTVSNMSPEDSSIYLCSAGGSSGANVLTFGAGSRLTVL.

This sequence joins TRBV11-2 and TRBJ1-2, with 9 bases aligning to TRBD1. V lost 3 bases and J lost 2; bases outside the gene matches: 1. Germline CDR1 and CDR2: SGHAT and FQNNGV. This CDR3 is 14 amino acids long. The CDR3 region has the DNA TGTGCCAGCAGCTTTACAGGGGGCAACTATGGCTACACCTTC. It yields the protein CASSFTGGNYGYTF.

This chain connects TRBV9 to TRBJ2-1; 8 nucleotides agree with TRBD2. CDR3 length: 15 amino acids. Germline V gene data show CDR1 as SGDLS and CDR2 as YYNGEE. V lost 4 bases and J lost 5; bases outside the gene matches: 8. The CDR3 DNA sequence: TGTGCCAGCAGCTGGGCGGCGGGGGGTGACAATGAGCAGTTCTTC. This translates into CASSWAAGGDNEQFF.

The chain combines TRBV30 with TRBJ2-2, with D hard to call. The CDR3 loop spans 13 amino acids. Trimming pared 0 bases from V and 6 bases from J, leaving 8 bases between. In germline, CDR1 is GTSNPN, CDR2 SVGIG (reference sequence). The CDR3 DNA follows: TGTGCCTGGAGTGTAGACTCTGCCGGGGAGCTGTTTTTT. The encoded protein is CAWSVDSAGELFF.

The V and J genes are TRBV21-1 and TRBJ2-7; the table's D gene call, TRBD1, was not cross checked with the DNA. TRBV21-1 is a pseudogene locus. This CDR3 contains 13 residues. CDR3 bases: TGTGCCAGCAGCAAGGGACAGACCCTCGAGCAGTACTTC. It is translated as CASSKGQTLEQYF.

This chain joins TRBV19 and TRBJ2-1; possible D gene TRBD2, 5 bases. Germline V gene lookup returns CDR1 LNHDA and CDR2 SQIVND (reference sequence). V gave up 7 bases and J gave up 4 bases, with 11 bases separating them. There are 13 residues in the CDR3. The CDR3 sequence is CASTKSGYNEQFF. The CDR3 DNA reads as TGTGCCAGTACCAAAAGCGGTTACAATGAGCAGTTCTTC.

This clone was seen more than once but under ten times. The chain recombines TRBV7-2 with TRBJ2-1, with a possible D match to TRBD2 (7 bases). Deletions cut 1 base from V and 1 base from J, with 11 bases between. In germline, CDR1 is SGHTA, CDR2 FQGNSA. CDR3 length: 16 amino acids. CDR3 sequence: CASSLVGGASYNEQFF. DNA for the CDR3: TGTGCCAGCAGCTTAGTAGGGGGGGCGTCCTACAATGAGCAGTTCTTC.

V usage is TRBV4-3 and J usage is TRBJ2-3, with D possibly matching TRBD2 (6 bases). Trimming stripped 1 base from V and 0 bases from J, with 8 bases between. Germline CDR1 reads LGHNA; CDR2 reads YSLEER. The CDR3 spans 15 residues. In DNA, the CDR3 is TGCGCCAGCAGCCAAGGGGCGGGGAGCACAGATACGCAGTATTTT. It specifies CASSQGAGSTDTQYF.

This chain connects TRBV7-2 to TRBJ1-1; unclear D gene. The CDR3 runs to 13 residues. Looked up from germline, CDR1 is SGHTA and CDR2 is FQGNSA. V gave up 5 bases and J gave up 7 bases, with 14 bases separating them. The CDR3 nucleotides read TGTGCCAGCAGCAGTGAGAGGAGCATTGAAGCTTTCTTT. Translated, it gives CASSSERSIEAFF.

The CDR3 region has the DNA TGTGCCAGCAGCACAATTCCACAGGGGTATGAAAAACTGTTTTTT. Translating gives CASSTIPQGYEKLFF. The chain recombines TRBV5-4 with TRBJ1-4, with 7 bases lining up with TRBD1. The junction had 9 bases not matched to a gene; V was cut back by 4 bases and J by 6 bases. The CDR3 sequence is 15 residues long. Germline V gene sequence: CDR1 SGHNT, CDR2 YYREEE (reference sequence).

The chain has TRBV9 and TRBJ1-3, with a tentative D call TRBD1 (5 bases). V was clipped by 2 bases and J by 6 bases, with 9 bases between them. The CDR3 sequence is 13 residues long. Germline V CDR1 and CDR2: SGDLS, YYNGEE. CDR3 DNA: TGTGCCAGCAGCGTTGACAGCCTAAACACCATATATTTT. Its translation is CASSVDSLNTIYF.

This sequence joins TRBV6-5 and TRBJ2-5; no clear D gene. CDR3 length: 13 residues. V lost 6 bases to trimming and J lost 2 bases, with 10 bases between them. Germline CDR1 MNHEY, CDR2 SVGAGI. The CDR3 loop reads CASREHGQETQYF. The CDR3 nucleotides read TGTGCCAGCAGGGAGCACGGGCAAGAGACCCAGTACTTC.

The V and J genes are TRBV3-1 (or the pseudogene TRBV3-2) and TRBJ2-6; 7 bases agree with TRBD1. Trimming at V came to 3 bases and at J to 12 bases, leaving 8 bases not matched to a gene. This CDR3 is built from 14 residues. Germline V gives CDR1 LGHDT, CDR2 YNNKEL (reference sequence). In DNA, the CDR3 is TGTGCCAGCAGCCACCTCTGGGACAGTACCGTCCTGACTTTC. Amino acid sequence: CASSHLWDSTVLTF.

The rearrangement uses TRBV25-1 and TRBJ1-5; D unresolved. CDR1 and CDR2 from the germline V gene are MGHDK and SYGVNS. Trimming took off 2 bases at V and 0 bases at J, with 14 bases between the two ends. The CDR3 consists of 17 residues. The CDR3 DNA reads TGTGCCAGCAGTGAACAGGACGGGAAGCATAGCAATCAGCCCCAGCATTTT. This encodes CASSEQDGKHSNQPQHF.

The chain has TRBV6-5 and TRBJ1-2, with 9 bases matching TRBD1. Germline lookup yields CDR1 MNHEY and CDR2 SVGAGI. V lost 6 bases and J lost 8; bases outside the gene matches: 4. This CDR3 is 12 amino acids long. The CDR3 protein is CASRVTGGGYTF. The CDR3 region has the DNA TGTGCCAGCAGAGTGACAGGGGGAGGCTACACCTTC.

The chain couples TRBV6-5 to TRBJ2-7, with no clear D. The CDR3 extends over 13 amino acids. Germline CDR1 MNHEY, CDR2 SVGAGI. Between the trimmed V and J ends, which lost 4 bases and 5 bases, there was a span of 12 bases. Here the CDR3 reads CASSSGTVHEQYF. In DNA form, the CDR3 reads TGTGCCAGCAGTTCAGGAACAGTCCACGAGCAGTACTTC.